The T cell receptor beta chain under discussion was sequenced for a study of cytomegalovirus exposure and HLA in healthy donors. A multiplex PCR was run with 60 Vbeta primers and 13 Jbeta primers. This table comes from immunoSEQ multiplex PCR, and its TCRdb copy is limited to in-frame clones, with some not included. The sample has about 130,000 clones; roughly 78% are singletons. This TCR came from a man aged 30 to 45 in good health and CMV-seronegative. What was sequenced was PBMCs.

The CDR3 coding sequence is TGTGCCAGCAGCTTGGAGTGGCGGGGACCAGCTTTCTTT. Translation gives CASSLEWRGPAFF. The chain links TRBV5-6 to TRBJ1-1; tentatively, D is TRBD1 (5 bases). CDR1 SGHDT and CDR2 YYEEEE come from the germline V gene. Trimming left V 0 bases short and J 10 bases short, with 13 bases between. This CDR3 is built from 13 residues.